A selection of T cell receptor beta chains follows, all from one sample in a study of blood T cell repertoires in COVID-19. Only in-frame clones appear in the TCRdb table, and some are missing; sequencing was by immunoSEQ multiplex PCR. The top ten clones hold roughly 4.7% of a sample with roughly 120,000 clones, around three quarters of them seen once. The specimen sequenced was peripheral blood. Every receptor here comes from a human donor in a cohort sampled during active or convalescent COVID-19. The CDR3 runs from the conserved cysteine through the conserved F or W. The order of the fields is D gene, V gene, J gene, clone size, CDR3 DNA, CDR3 protein. D genes are given only for firm matches. The listing skips clone size in some rows; elsewhere it reads once, few, many or a size class.

>-|TRBV19|TRBJ1-6|-
TGTGCCAGTAGTATGAGGTTACAGGGAGCTTCACCCCTCCACTTT
CASSMRLQGASPLHF
>-|TRBV5-8|TRBJ1-5|-
TGTGCCAGCAGCCAAAAGGGGTCAGGGGATCAGCCCCAGCATTTT
CASSQKGSGDQPQHF
>TRBD1|TRBV7-8|TRBJ2-2|few
TGTGCCAGCAGCTTAAACCGACAGGGGTGGGGGGAGCTGTTTTTT
CASSLNRQGWGELFF
>TRBD2|TRBV7-2|TRBJ2-7|-
TGTGCCAGCAGCCCAACTAGCGGGAGATACGAGCAGTACTTC
CASSPTSGRYEQYF
>-|TRBV7-9|TRBJ2-3|-
TGTGCCAGCAGCTTAGTCCTACGGCAGGGAACGCAGTATTTT
CASSLVLRQGTQYF
>TRBD2|TRBV24-1|TRBJ2-1|-
TGTGCCACCAGTGATTCGCGGGGGGGGGTCCATGAGCAGTTCTTC
CATSDSRGGVHEQFF
>TRBD2|TRBV19|TRBJ2-3|-
TGTGCCAGTAGTATAATTCTAGCGGGGTCCCTCCAGTATTTT
CASSIILAGSLQYF
>-|TRBV5-1|TRBJ1-1|-
TGCGCCAGCAGCTGGGGACATCCGAACACTGAAGCTTTCTTT
CASSWGHPNTEAFF
>-|TRBV5-5|TRBJ2-7|-
TGTGCCAGCAGCTTGAGCCTCTCGCGGTCTGAGCAGTACTTC
CASSLSLSRSEQYF
>TRBD2|TRBV27|TRBJ2-4|-
TGTGCCAGCAGTTCCCTCAGCGGGAGTGCCAAAAACATTCAGTACTTC
CASSSLSGSAKNIQYF
>-|TRBV6-2/TRBV6-3|TRBJ2-7|-
TGTGCCAGCAGTGACCCGGCCGGGACACACTACGAGCAGTACTTC
CASSDPAGTHYEQYF
>TRBD1|TRBV15|TRBJ2-3|-
TGTGCCACCAGCAGAGATTTTAGAGTCACAGGGGGCACAGATACGCAGTATTTT
CATSRDFRVTGGTDTQYF
>-|TRBV27|TRBJ2-1|once
TGTGCCAGCAGTGCCTACAGGAGCTCCTACAATGAGCAGTTCTTC
CASSAYRSSYNEQFF
>-|TRBV9|TRBJ2-5|-
TGTGCCAGCAGCGTAAACCCAGGAGAGACCCAGTACTTC
CASSVNPGETQYF
>-|TRBV7-2|TRBJ1-2|-
TGTGCCAGCAGCTCGGGGAGGGAAGCTAACTATGGCTACACCTTC
CASSSGREANYGYTF
>TRBD2|TRBV13|TRBJ2-5|few
TGTGCCAGCAGCTTAGAGTGGGGGGGGTCGAAGACCCAGTACTTC
CASSLEWGGSKTQYF
>-|TRBV30|TRBJ2-3|many
TGTGCCTGGAGCCTAAGGGGGGGCAGCACAGATACGCAGTATTTT
CAWSLRGGSTDTQYF
>TRBD1|TRBV15|TRBJ1-1|-
TGTGCCACCAGCAGAGGACAGGGGAGAGAGGCTGAAGCTTTCTTT
CATSRGQGREAEAFF
>TRBD2|TRBV7-9|TRBJ2-3|few
TGTGCCAGCAGCGCTTTCGGCAGCGGGAGAAACCAAGATACGCAGTATTTT
CASSAFGSGRNQDTQYF
>-|TRBV11-2|TRBJ2-1|many
TGTGCCAGCAGGCGCGTACGAGGATCCTACAATGAGCAGTTCTTC
CASRRVRGSYNEQFF
>TRBD2|TRBV4-3|TRBJ2-2|-
TGCGCCAGCAGCCAGAGGCCGGGACTAGCGGGCCCCATGAACACCGGGGAGCTGTTTTTT
CASSQRPGLAGPMNTGELFF
>-|TRBV7-2|TRBJ1-1|-
TGTGCCAGCAGCTTGGATCAGGGTTTAGGGACTGAAGCTTTCTTT
CASSLDQGLGTEAFF
>-|TRBV5-4|TRBJ1-1|-
TGTGCCAGCAGCTTGGCGGGGGAATTTGAAGCTTTCTTT
CASSLAGEFEAFF
>-|TRBV9|TRBJ1-3|-
TGTGCCAGCAGCGTAGGACCGCTAGTCTCTGGAAACACCATATATTTT
CASSVGPLVSGNTIYF
>-|TRBV14|TRBJ2-3|-
TGTGCCAGCAGCCAAGTAGGCACAGATACGCAGTATTTT
CASSQVGTDTQYF
>-|TRBV6-5|TRBJ1-1|-
TGTGCCAGCAGTTACTCGTCAGTAAACACTGAAGCTTTCTTT
CASSYSSVNTEAFF
>-|TRBV5-1|TRBJ2-2|-
TGCGCCAGCAGCGACGGCCCGGGACCAGGGGTAGGGGGGGAGCTGTTTTTT
CASSDGPGPGVGGELFF
>TRBD1|TRBV19|TRBJ2-2|many
TGTGCCAGTAGTAAGGGACAGCAAAACACCGGGGAGCTGTTTTTT
CASSKGQQNTGELFF
>TRBD2|TRBV5-1|TRBJ2-5|-
TGCGCCAGCAGCTTGGGCCTAGCGGGAGAGACCCAGTACTTC
CASSLGLAGETQYF